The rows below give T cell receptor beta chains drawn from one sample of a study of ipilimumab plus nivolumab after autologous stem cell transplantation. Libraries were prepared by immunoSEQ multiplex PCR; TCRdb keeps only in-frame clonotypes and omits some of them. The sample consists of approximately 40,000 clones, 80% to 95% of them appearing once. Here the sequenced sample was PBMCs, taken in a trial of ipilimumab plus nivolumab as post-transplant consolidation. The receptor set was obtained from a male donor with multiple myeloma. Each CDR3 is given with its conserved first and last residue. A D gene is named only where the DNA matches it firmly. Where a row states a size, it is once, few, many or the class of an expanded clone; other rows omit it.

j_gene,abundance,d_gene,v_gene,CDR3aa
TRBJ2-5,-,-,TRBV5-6,CASSLLRRETQYF
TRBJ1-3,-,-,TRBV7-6,CASSLVAGRARGSGNTIYF
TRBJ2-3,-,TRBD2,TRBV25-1,CASSTLAGISDTQYF
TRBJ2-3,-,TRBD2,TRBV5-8,CASSPRLTSGTDTQYF
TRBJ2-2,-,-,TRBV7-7,CASSPVRLNTGELFF
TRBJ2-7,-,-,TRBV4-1,CASSQDRRQAYEQYF
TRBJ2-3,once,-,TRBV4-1,CATRPGPTKATDTQYF
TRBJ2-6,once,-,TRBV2,CASSELRGSGANVLTF
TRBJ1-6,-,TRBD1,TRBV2,CASSDGTVSPLHF
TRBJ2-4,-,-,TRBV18,CASSGGQGGKYF
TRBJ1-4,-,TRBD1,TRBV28,CASSLTGGTNEKLFF
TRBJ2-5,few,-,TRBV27,CASSHWDKETQYF
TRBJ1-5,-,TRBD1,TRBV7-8,CASSLATGTAFGQPQHF
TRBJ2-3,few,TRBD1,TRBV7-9,CASSPLWTGSTDTQYF
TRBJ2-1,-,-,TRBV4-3,CASSQGPLPGHNEQFF
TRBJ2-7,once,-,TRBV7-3,CASSLEGGPYEQYF
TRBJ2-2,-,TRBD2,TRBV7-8,CASSRGGARGQATGELFF
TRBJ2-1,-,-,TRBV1,CTSSHGTDYNEQFF
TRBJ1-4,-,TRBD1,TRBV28,CASRRPGTGRWFDEKLFF